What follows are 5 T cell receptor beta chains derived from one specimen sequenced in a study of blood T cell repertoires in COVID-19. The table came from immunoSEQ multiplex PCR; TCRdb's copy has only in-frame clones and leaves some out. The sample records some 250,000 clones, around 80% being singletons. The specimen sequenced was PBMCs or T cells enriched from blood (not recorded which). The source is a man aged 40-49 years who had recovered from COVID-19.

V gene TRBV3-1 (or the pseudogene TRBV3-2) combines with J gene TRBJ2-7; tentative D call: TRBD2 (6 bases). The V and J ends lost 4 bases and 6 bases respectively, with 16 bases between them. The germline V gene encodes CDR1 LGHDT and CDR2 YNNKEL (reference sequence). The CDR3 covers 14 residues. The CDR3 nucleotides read TGTGCCAGCAGCCCCTCGGGAGCGTCTGCCGAGCAGTACTTC. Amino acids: CASSPSGASAEQYF.

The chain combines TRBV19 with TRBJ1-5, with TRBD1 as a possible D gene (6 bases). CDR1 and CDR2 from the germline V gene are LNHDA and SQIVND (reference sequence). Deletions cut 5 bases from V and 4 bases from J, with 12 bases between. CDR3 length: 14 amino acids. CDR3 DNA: TGTGCCAGTAGTCGGGACACGGTAAATCAGCCCCAGCATTTT. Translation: CASSRDTVNQPQHF.

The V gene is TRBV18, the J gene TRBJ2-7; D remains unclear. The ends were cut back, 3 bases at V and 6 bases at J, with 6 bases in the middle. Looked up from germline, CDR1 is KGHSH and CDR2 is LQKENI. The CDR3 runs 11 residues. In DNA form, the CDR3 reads TGTGCCAGCTCACCTGCGGTCGAGCAGTACTTC. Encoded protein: CASSPAVEQYF.

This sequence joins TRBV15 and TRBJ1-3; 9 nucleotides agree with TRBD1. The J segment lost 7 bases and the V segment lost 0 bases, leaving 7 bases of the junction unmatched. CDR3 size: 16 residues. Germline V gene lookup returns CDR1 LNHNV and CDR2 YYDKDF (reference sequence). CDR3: CATSRDHRGQRNTIYF. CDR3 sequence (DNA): TGTGCCACCAGCAGAGATCACAGGGGGCAACGGAACACCATATATTTT.

The CDR3 protein is CASSYSVNRGETQYF. CDR3 nucleotides: TGTGCCAGCAGTTACAGTGTGAACAGGGGGGAGACCCAGTACTTC. The chain is built from TRBV6-5 and TRBJ2-5, with TRBD1 identical over 8 bases. Trimming cost V 2 bases and J 5 bases; bases outside gene matches: 7. Germline-derived CDR1 and CDR2 are MNHEY and SVGAGI. This CDR3 comprises 15 residues.